This T cell receptor beta chain derives from a study of graft-versus-host responses after intestinal transplantation. Whole-study context: The whole recipient group had anti-thymocyte globulin induction followed by tacrolimus and steroids for three to four years. Study results and limitations: Recipient-marrow GvH clones were detected, some having first appeared in ileum or blood.

Notes on this clone: Its antigen remains unidentified.

TCRdb's table, derived via immunoSEQ multiplex PCR, lists solely in-frame clones and lacks some. The sample yields about 8,000 clones, about 97% seen once. CDR1 is GTSNPN, CDR2 SVGIG, per germline (reference sequence). The V gene end was trimmed by 5 bases and the J gene end by 3 bases; junction bases not matched to a gene: 7. The CDR3 loop spans 13 amino acids. The sequences come from PBMCs, collected 23 days after intestinal transplant. The chain combines TRBV30 with TRBJ2-7; 7 positions match TRBD1. The sequence derives from a human patient who received an intestinal transplant, so some T cells may come from the graft donor. For the CDR3, the DNA is TGTGCCTGGGCCCCAGGGGGTGGCTACGAGCAGTACTTC. Protein sequence: CAWAPGGGYEQYF. The variable domain in full, with the rest retrieved from reference TRBV30 and TRBJ2-7, is SQTIHQWPATLVQPVGSPLSLECTVEGTSNPNLYWYRQAAGRGLQLLFYSVGIGQISSEVPQNLSASRPQDRQFILSSKKLLLSDSGFYLCAWAPGGGYEQYFGPGTRLTVT.